A single sample gave rise to the 11 T cell receptor beta chains below, sequenced in a study of immune evolution from preneoplasia to lung adenocarcinoma. Some clones are missing from TCRdb's copy, which holds only in-frame ones; the method was immunoSEQ multiplex PCR. This table holds about 6,600 clones, around 77% found once. Sequencing was performed on FFPE lung adenocarcinoma in situ tissue. The receptor source for this set is a person between 60 and 79 years old with lung adenocarcinoma.

The rearrangement joins TRBV15 to TRBJ2-1; TRBD2 matches 9 bases. Germline V gives CDR1 LNHNV, CDR2 YYDKDF (reference sequence). The CDR3 consists of 14 residues. V was clipped by 3 bases and J by 9 bases; unmatched bases: 6. The CDR3 nucleotides read TGTGCCACCAGCAGCCTAGCGGGGTCAGCTGAGCAGTTCTTC. Translating gives CATSSLAGSAEQFF.

V and J are TRBV5-1 and TRBJ2-1, with a weak D call TRBD2 (5 bases). Trimming shortened V by 2 bases and J by 10 bases, and 25 bases separated the two germline ends. Per the germline V gene, CDR1 is SGHRS and CDR2 is YFSETQ. The CDR3 totals 17 residues. Here the CDR3 reads CASSLVPSGGLIGEQFF. CDR3 DNA sequence: TGCGCCAGCAGCTTAGTCCCCAGCGGCGGACTTATAGGCGAGCAGTTCTTC.

The chain has TRBV28 and TRBJ2-3, with TRBD2 matching over 7 bases. Germline V gene sequence: CDR1 MDHEN, CDR2 SYDVKM. V lost 3 bases to trimming and J lost 6 bases; unmatched junction nucleotides: 6. The CDR3 is 14 residues long. For the CDR3, the DNA is TGTGCCAGCAGTTTCTTAAGCGGGACCGATACGCAGTATTTT. Its translation: CASSFLSGTDTQYF.

The rearrangement joins TRBV9 to TRBJ2-3, with D tentatively TRBD2 (5 bases). Germline V gives CDR1 SGDLS, CDR2 YYNGEE. There are 13 residues in the CDR3. Between the trimmed V and J ends, which lost 2 bases and 5 bases, there was a span of 9 bases. CDR3 in DNA: TGTGCCAGCAGCGTCGAGGGAATAGATACGCAGTATTTT. It yields the protein CASSVEGIDTQYF. Looking up the rest from reference TRBV9 and TRBJ2-3 gives the full variable domain: DSGVTQTPKHLITATGQRVTLRCSPRSGDLSVYWYQQSLDQGLQFLIQYYNGEERAKGNILERFSAQQFPDLHSELNLSSLELGDSALYFCASSVEGIDTQYFGPGTRLTVL.

The chain uses TRBV2 and TRBJ1-2; no definite D call. The CDR3 covers 13 residues. Germline-derived CDR1 and CDR2 are SNHLY and FYNNEI. Trimming pared 4 bases from V and 4 bases from J, leaving 10 bases between. This CDR3 is CASSVSVIYGYTF. CDR3 DNA: TGTGCCAGCAGTGTGTCAGTTATCTATGGCTACACCTTC.

V and J are TRBV28 and TRBJ2-7, with 11 bases lining up with TRBD2. In germline, CDR1 is MDHEN, CDR2 SYDVKM. The CDR3 is 14 residues long. V lost 7 bases and J lost 5; bases outside the gene matches: 7. In DNA, the CDR3 is TGTGCCAGCAATTCACTAGCGGGGGTGAACGAGCAGTACTTC. The encoded protein is CASNSLAGVNEQYF.

The rearrangement links TRBV25-1 to TRBJ1-4; 7 bases align to TRBD1. V gave up 1 base and J gave up 7 bases; unmatched junction bases: 6. Germline V lookup: CDR1 MGHDK, CDR2 SYGVNS. The CDR3 sequence is 15 residues long. CDR3 nucleotide sequence: TGTGCCAGCAGTGAATTTGCAGGGGGGAGTGAAAAACTGTTTTTT. Encoded protein: CASSEFAGGSEKLFF.

The rearrangement joins TRBV10-1 to TRBJ2-1, with TRBD2 matching over 12 bases. Losses at the gene ends were 6 bases for V and 10 bases for J; bases not matched to a gene: 7. The CDR3 is 14 residues long. Germline CDR1 is WNHNN and CDR2 is SYGVQD (reference sequence). The chain's CDR3 is CASSPSGGAGEQFF. The DNA for the CDR3 is TGCGCCAGCAGCCCTAGCGGGGGGGCCGGGGAGCAGTTCTTC.

A note on this clone: At one end, the junction sequence differs from germline, possibly due to a read error. The CDR3 region is CVSSRGPETTDTQYF. CDR3 sequence (DNA): TGTGTCAGTAGTAGAGGACCCGAGACCACAGATACGCAGTATTTT. The chain joins TRBV19 to TRBJ2-3; no clear D gene. Germline assignment: CDR1 LNHDA and CDR2 SQIVND (reference sequence). The CDR3 totals 15 residues.

Sample share makes this clone medium-sized. The chain links TRBV18 to TRBJ1-1; D is undetermined. Germline V gene sequence: CDR1 KGHSH, CDR2 LQKENI. This CDR3 has 11 amino acids. Trimming pared 2 bases from V and 11 bases from J, leaving 9 bases between. The CDR3: CASSPEGRAFF. DNA for the CDR3: TGTGCCAGCTCACCAGAAGGGAGGGCTTTCTTT.

This clone was observed a few times. The genes are TRBV7-2 and TRBJ2-6; D gene ambiguous. Trimming removed 2 bases at V and 1 base at J, with 18 bases between. Germline V gives CDR1 SGHTA, CDR2 FQGNSA. The CDR3 has 19 amino acids. DNA of the CDR3: TGTGCCAGCAGCTTATTTTCCCAAACTATAGAATCTGGGGCCAACGTCCTGACTTTC. It yields the protein CASSLFSQTIESGANVLTF.